These 6 T cell receptor beta chains originate from one sample sequenced in a study of blood T cell repertoires in COVID-19. TCRdb's table, derived via immunoSEQ multiplex PCR, lists solely in-frame clones and lacks some. The sample lists 95,000 to 130,000 clones; roughly nine tenths were seen once. Sequencing was done on a sample of peripheral blood. The source of these receptors is a human donor with active COVID-19. The donor label of this sample is uncertain.

This rearrangement joins TRBV7-2 to TRBJ2-2; tentative D call: TRBD2 (6 bases). The germline CDR1 and CDR2 sequences are SGHTA and FQGNSA. The CDR3 is made up of 16 amino acids. V lost 2 bases to trimming and J lost 2 bases, with 12 bases between them. The DNA for the CDR3 is TGTGCCAGCAGCTTAAGATTGCGGGGCAACACCGGGGAGCTGTTTTTT. As protein: CASSLRLRGNTGELFF.

The V gene is TRBV7-9, the J gene TRBJ2-3; 14 bases line up with TRBD2. Germline assignment: CDR1 SEHNR and CDR2 FQNEAQ (reference sequence). The trim removed 4 bases at V and 3 bases at J, leaving 6 bases unmatched. CDR3 length equals 17 residues. CDR3 DNA: TGTGCCAGCAGCTCGGGACTAGCGGGGGCTGGTACAGATACGCAGTATTTT. It translates to CASSSGLAGAGTDTQYF.

This sequence joins TRBV5-1 and TRBJ2-2, with 8 nucleotides matching TRBD2. V lost 4 bases, J lost 6 bases, and 8 bases stayed unmatched. The CDR3 extends over 15 amino acids. The germline V gene has CDR1 SGHRS and CDR2 YFSETQ. CDR3 in DNA: TGCGCCAGCAGCACCGGGACTAGGATCCCCGGGGAGCTGTTTTTT. Protein sequence: CASSTGTRIPGELFF. Drawing the rest from reference TRBV5-1 and TRBJ2-2, the complete variable domain is KAGVTQTPRYLIKTRGQQVTLSCSPISGHRSVSWYQQTPGQGLQFLFEYFSETQRNKGNFPGRFSGRQFSNSRSEMNVSTLELGDSALYLCASSTGTRIPGELFFGEGSRLTVL.

The genes are TRBV6-5 and TRBJ2-1; D might be TRBD1 (5 bases). V lost 2 bases to trimming and J lost 0 bases, with 11 bases between them. This CDR3 region has 16 residues. Germline CDR1 reads MNHEY; CDR2 reads SVGAGI. The CDR3 DNA is TGTGCCAGCAGTTACCAGGGCTCTGCCTCCTACAATGAGCAGTTCTTC. Translated, it gives CASSYQGSASYNEQFF.

This chain connects TRBV6-4 to TRBJ2-3; tentative D call: TRBD2 (7 bases). This CDR3 region has 13 residues. V lost 8 bases, J lost 9 bases, and 18 bases lay in between. The germline CDR1 and CDR2 sequences are MRHNA and SNTAGT. The CDR3 coding sequence is TGTGCCAGCGGAGCCTCGGCGGGGGCAACGCAGTATTTT. Amino acid sequence: CASGASAGATQYF.

The CDR3 loop is CASSVDRGADTQYF. CDR3 nucleotides: TGTGCCAGCAGCGTAGACAGGGGCGCAGATACGCAGTATTTT. The rearrangement links TRBV9 to TRBJ2-3; 7 positions agree with TRBD1. This CDR3 has 14 amino acids. Germline V gives CDR1 SGDLS, CDR2 YYNGEE. Trimming took 0 bases from V and 4 from J; bases not matched to a gene: 2.